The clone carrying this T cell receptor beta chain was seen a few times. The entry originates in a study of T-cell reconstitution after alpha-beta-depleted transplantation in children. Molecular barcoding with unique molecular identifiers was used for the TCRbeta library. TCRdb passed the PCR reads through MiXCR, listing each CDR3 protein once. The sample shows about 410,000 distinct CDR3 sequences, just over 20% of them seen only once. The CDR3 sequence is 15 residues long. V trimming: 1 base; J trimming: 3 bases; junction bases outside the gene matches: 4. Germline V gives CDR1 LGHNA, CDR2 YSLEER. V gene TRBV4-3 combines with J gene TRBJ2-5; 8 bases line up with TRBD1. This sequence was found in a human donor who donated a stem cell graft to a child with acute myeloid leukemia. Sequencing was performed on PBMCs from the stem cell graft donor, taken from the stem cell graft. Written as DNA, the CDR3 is TGCGCCAGCAGCCAAGGGGACAGGCCTAAAGAGACCCAGTACTTC. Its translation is CASSQGDRPKETQYF.